The clone carrying this T cell receptor (beta chain) was observed many times. Its antigen remains unknown. These data originate in a study of T cells after yellow fever vaccination. Findings and limits, study-wide: Abundant bulk-population clonotypes could contaminate the FACS-sorted repertoires.

TCRdb re-called the 5' RACE reads through MiXCR, storing one row per CDR3 protein. The sample carries about 60,000 distinct CDR3 sequences, approximately 6.5% recorded once. Trimming removed 6 bases from V and 1 base from J; junction bases left unmatched: 9. Germline CDR1 is MNHNS and CDR2 is SASEGT. The CDR3 contains 18 residues. The TCR originated in a man younger than 35 who received the YFV17D yellow fever vaccine. The starting material was CD8+ T cells sorted from PBMCs, obtained on the day of the first yellow fever vaccination. The chain is built from TRBV6-1 and TRBJ2-3, with 14 bases fitting TRBD2. This chain's CDR3 is CASSLGLAGGRGTDTQYF. The DNA of the CDR3 is TGTGCCAGCAGCCTAGGACTAGCGGGGGGTCGAGGCACAGATACGCAGTATTTT.